The 26 T cell receptor beta chains presented below share a single source sample, sequenced in a study of blood T cell repertoires in COVID-19. This table comes from immunoSEQ multiplex PCR, and its TCRdb copy is limited to in-frame clones, with some not included. The sample includes 230,000 or so clones, 88% of them seen just once. Specimen: PBMCs or T cells enriched from blood (not recorded which). The origin of the receptors is a woman aged 45 to 65 with acute COVID-19.

This clone has only one observation. The chain joins TRBV7-2 to TRBJ2-1; D might be TRBD2 (7 bases). Germline V lookup: CDR1 SGHTA, CDR2 FQGNSA. V dropped 1 base and J dropped 4 bases, with 11 bases sitting between them. The length of the CDR3 is 15 residues. The CDR3 region is CASSLGGGGYNEQFF. The CDR3 DNA reads TGTGCCAGCAGCTTAGGGGGAGGGGGGTACAATGAGCAGTTCTTC.

V usage is TRBV7-8 and J usage is TRBJ1-1, with 7 bases that match TRBD1. Looked up from germline, CDR1 is SGHVS and CDR2 is FQNEAQ. The CDR3 loop spans 16 amino acids. V shed 1 base and J 0 bases; nucleotides not matched to a gene: 5. The CDR3 DNA is TGTGCCAGCAGCTTAGGGGGACAGTACATGAACACTGAAGCTTTCTTT. It codes for CASSLGGQYMNTEAFF.

This chain joins TRBV29-1 and TRBJ1-2; D perhaps matches TRBD1 (6 bases). Germline V lookup: CDR1 SQVTM, CDR2 ANQGSEA. This CDR3 comprises 14 residues. V dropped 1 base and J dropped 1 base, with 10 bases sitting between them. The CDR3 DNA follows: TGCAGCGTTGAAGGGGGGCCGTATAACTATGGCTACACCTTC. This gives the protein CSVEGGPYNYGYTF.

The J gene is TRBJ2-7, the V gene TRBV11-2, with D maybe TRBD2 (6 bases). CDR3 length: 18 amino acids. Trimming left V 0 bases short and J 7 bases short, with 25 bases between. CDR1 is SGHAT, CDR2 FQNNGV, per germline. Written as DNA, the CDR3 is TGTGCCAGCAGCTTAGATCCCTCTTCCTTCGGGAGTTTGAAAGAGCAGTACTTC. It translates to CASSLDPSSFGSLKEQYF.

The chain links TRBV7-8 to TRBJ2-7; D gene unclear. The CDR3 consists of 11 residues. The V gene lost 1 base and the J gene lost 7 bases, with 5 bases spanning the gap. Germline values: CDR1 SGHVS, CDR2 FQNEAQ. CDR3 DNA sequence: TGTGCCAGCAGCTTAGTGCAGGAGCAGTACTTC. Encoded protein: CASSLVQEQYF.

The rearrangement uses TRBV27 and TRBJ2-1; TRBD1 aligns across 7 bases. V gave up 2 bases and J gave up 2 bases; unmatched junction bases: 3. CDR1 and CDR2 from the germline V gene are MNHEY and SMNVEV (reference sequence). This CDR3 is built from 15 residues. The DNA of the CDR3 is TGTGCCAGCAGTTTAAGGGGGCCCCCCTACAATGAGCAGTTCTTC. Protein sequence: CASSLRGPPYNEQFF.

The gene calls are TRBV27 and TRBJ1-2; D is perhaps TRBD1 (6 bases). Germline values: CDR1 MNHEY, CDR2 SMNVEV (reference sequence). V lost 6 bases and J lost 3, with 14 bases in between. The CDR3 runs 14 residues. This CDR3 is CASRPTGLDYGYTF. The CDR3 region has the DNA TGTGCCAGCAGGCCGACAGGTCTGGACTATGGCTACACCTTC.

The chain joins TRBV18 to TRBJ2-7; 9 bases are shared with TRBD1. This CDR3 is built from 15 residues. The V segment lost 4 bases and the J segment 4 bases; nucleotides outside the gene matches: 8. Germline CDR1 reads KGHSH; CDR2 reads LQKENI. The CDR3 loop reads CASSLRSGQGYEQYF. In DNA form, the CDR3 reads TGTGCCAGCTCACTTAGATCGGGACAGGGTTACGAGCAGTACTTC.

CDR3 residues: CASSPGGGVYTQYF. The CDR3 bases are TGTGCCAGCAGCCCCGGCGGGGGGGTGTATACGCAGTATTTT. The gene calls are TRBV7-9 and TRBJ2-3; TRBD2 agrees at 9 bases. Per the germline V gene, CDR1 is SEHNR and CDR2 is FQNEAQ (reference sequence). This CDR3 has 14 amino acids. V lost 5 bases, J lost 7 bases, and 7 bases stayed unmatched.

The chain couples TRBV12-3 or TRBV12-4 to TRBJ1-1; weak D call: TRBD1 (5 bases). Trimming shortened V by 6 bases and J by 0 bases, and 8 bases separated the two germline ends. CDR3 length equals 13 residues. CDR3 amino acids: CASSGHMNTEAFF. CDR3 bases: TGTGCCAGCAGCGGACATATGAACACTGAAGCTTTCTTT.

V is TRBV29-1 and J is TRBJ1-5; TRBD1 matches 7 bases. CDR1 and CDR2 from the germline V gene are SQVTM and ANQGSEA. J was trimmed by 5 bases and V by 6 bases; bases with no gene match: 13. The length of the CDR3 is 15 residues. CDR3 bases: TGCAGCGTCAAAATTTGGGACAGCCCCGATCAGCCCCAGCATTTT. It codes for CSVKIWDSPDQPQHF.

The rearrangement links TRBV6-5 to TRBJ2-2; D is unclear. The germline V gene encodes CDR1 MNHEY and CDR2 SVGAGI. This CDR3 spans 16 amino acids. Trimming left V 2 bases short and J 2 bases short, with 12 bases between. The CDR3 DNA reads as TGTGCCAGCAGTTACACCCTCCCCACTAACACCGGGGAGCTGTTTTTT. Its protein is CASSYTLPTNTGELFF.

V gene TRBV5-5 combines with J gene TRBJ2-2; 8 positions agree with TRBD2. This CDR3 has 16 amino acids. Trimming cost V 0 bases and J 4 bases; bases outside gene matches: 5. Per germline, CDR1 SGHKS and CDR2 YYEKEE (reference sequence). The CDR3 nucleotides read TGTGCCAGCAGCTTGGCCAGCGGGAGATCCACCGGGGAGCTGTTTTTT. This translates into CASSLASGRSTGELFF.

This chain uses TRBV6-5 with TRBJ1-2, with D maybe TRBD1 (6 bases). Trimming pared 0 bases from V and 2 bases from J, leaving 13 bases between. Germline V gene data show CDR1 as MNHEY and CDR2 as SVGAGI. The CDR3 length is 16 residues. The CDR3 nucleotides read TGTGCCAGCAGTTACTCGGTACAGGGTTCCAACTATGGCTACACCTTC. Translating it yields CASSYSVQGSNYGYTF.

The gene calls are TRBV28 and TRBJ2-1; 8 bases are shared with TRBD2. The CDR3 is 13 residues long. V trimming: 5 bases; J trimming: 5 bases; junction bases outside the gene matches: 2. The germline V gene encodes CDR1 MDHEN and CDR2 SYDVKM. The CDR3 DNA is TGTGCCAGCAGTCCGGGGGGGAACAATGAGCAGTTCTTC. It translates to CASSPGGNNEQFF. The whole variable domain, remainder taken from reference TRBV28 and TRBJ2-1, is DVKVTQSSRYLVKRTGEKVFLECVQDMDHENMFWYRQDPGLGLRLIYFSYDVKMKEKGDIPEGYSVSREKKERFSLILESASTNQTSMYLCASSPGGNNEQFFGPGTRLTVL.

V gene TRBV2 combines with J gene TRBJ2-2, with D unclear. V was pared by 3 bases and J by 3 bases, with 8 bases between. In germline, CDR1 is SNHLY, CDR2 FYNNEI. CDR3 length equals 14 residues. In DNA form, the CDR3 reads TGTGCCAGCAGTGAGTGGTCGGACACCGGGGAGCTGTTTTTT. Translating it yields CASSEWSDTGELFF.

This rearrangement joins TRBV27 to TRBJ2-7, with 16 bases that match TRBD2. Looked up from germline, CDR1 is MNHEY and CDR2 is SMNVEV (reference sequence). V was pared by 10 bases and J by 4 bases, with 7 bases of the junction left unmatched. CDR3 length: 15 residues. The CDR3 region is CATAGTSGRGYEQYF. The CDR3 DNA is TGTGCCACCGCCGGGACTAGCGGGAGGGGATACGAGCAGTACTTC.

V gene TRBV30 combines with J gene TRBJ2-5; 12 bases are a match to TRBD2. The V segment lost 7 bases and the J segment 7 bases; nucleotides outside the gene matches: 7. This CDR3 spans 13 amino acids. Germline-derived CDR1 and CDR2 are GTSNPN and SVGIG (reference sequence). CDR3 coding DNA: TGTGCCTTCGGACTAGCGGGGTCCAGGACCCAGTACTTC. The encoded protein is CAFGLAGSRTQYF. Filled out from reference TRBV30 and TRBJ2-5, the complete variable domain reads SQTIHQWPATLVQPVGSPLSLECTVEGTSNPNLYWYRQAAGRGLQLLFYSVGIGQISSEVPQNLSASRPQDRQFILSSKKLLLSDSGFYLCAFGLAGSRTQYFGPGTRLLVL.

The chain is built from TRBV4-3 and TRBJ1-6; no reliable D call. The CDR3 length is 15 residues. Trimming removed 0 bases from V and 7 bases from J, with 10 bases in between. Germline assignment: CDR1 LGHNA and CDR2 YSLEER. CDR3 DNA sequence: TGCGCCAGCAGCCAAGATCTTGTCTTCAATTCACCCCTCCACTTT. It encodes CASSQDLVFNSPLHF.

A single count supports this clone. The chain couples TRBV27 to TRBJ1-1; tentative D call: TRBD1 (5 bases). The CDR3 contains 15 residues. Germline assignment: CDR1 MNHEY and CDR2 SMNVEV (reference sequence). The germline V and J ends were trimmed by 1 base and 0 bases, with 9 bases remaining between them. CDR3 in amino acids: CASSLWGGLNTEAFF. The DNA of the CDR3 is TGTGCCAGCAGTTTATGGGGGGGGTTGAACACTGAAGCTTTCTTT.

This chain links TRBV28 with TRBJ2-3, with D possibly being TRBD2 (6 bases). CDR3 length: 14 residues. Germline V gives CDR1 MDHEN, CDR2 SYDVKM. Trimming left V 5 bases short and J 5 bases short, with 14 bases between. This chain's CDR3 is CASSNRLGEDTQYF. CDR3 DNA sequence: TGTGCCAGCAGTAACAGACTAGGTGAAGATACGCAGTATTTT.

This chain joins TRBV28 and TRBJ2-2; 9 nucleotides line up with TRBD1. Germline loops: CDR1 MDHEN, CDR2 SYDVKM. This CDR3 region has 15 residues. After removal of 3 bases from V and 6 bases from J, the junction contained 5 bases not matched to a gene. As DNA, the CDR3 is TGTGCCAGCAGTTTGATACAGGGGGCCGCCGGGGAGCTGTTTTTT. It translates to CASSLIQGAAGELFF.

The sample holds a few counts of this clone. The genes are TRBV30 and TRBJ2-6; a possible D gene is TRBD1 (6 bases). The CDR3 sequence is 16 residues long. Trimming pared 4 bases from V and 4 bases from J, leaving 17 bases between. Germline CDR1 and CDR2: GTSNPN and SVGIG (reference sequence). The CDR3 region is CAWNRAWGRGANVLTF. DNA for the CDR3: TGTGCCTGGAACCGTGCGTGGGGGCGAGGGGCCAACGTCCTGACTTTC.

The V call is TRBV6-5, the J call TRBJ1-3; D unresolved. CDR1 and CDR2 from the germline V gene are MNHEY and SVGAGI. This CDR3 region has 16 residues. V lost 0 bases, J lost 2 bases, and 11 bases lay in between. The CDR3 is CASSYSAALAGNTIYF. As DNA, the CDR3 is TGTGCCAGCAGTTACTCGGCGGCCCTAGCTGGAAACACCATATATTTT.

This clone was seen a few times. The chain links TRBV28 to TRBJ2-7; 13 bases match TRBD2. The V gene's germline CDR1 is MDHEN and CDR2 SYDVKM. This CDR3 region has 16 residues. Germline trimming cut 5 bases from V and 3 bases from J; bases unmatched to any gene: 7. CDR3 sequence (DNA): TGTGCCAGCAGTGGAGGGGGGACTAGCGGGATCTACGAGCAGTACTTC. Translated, it gives CASSGGGTSGIYEQYF.

This chain connects TRBV12-3 or TRBV12-4 to TRBJ1-2; TRBD1 might be the D (6 bases). The CDR3 is 13 amino acids. V lost 5 bases to trimming and J lost 4 bases, with 11 bases between them. The CDR3 sequence is CASSPGQTYGYTF. The CDR3 nucleotides are TGTGCCAGCAGTCCCGGACAGACCTATGGCTACACCTTC.